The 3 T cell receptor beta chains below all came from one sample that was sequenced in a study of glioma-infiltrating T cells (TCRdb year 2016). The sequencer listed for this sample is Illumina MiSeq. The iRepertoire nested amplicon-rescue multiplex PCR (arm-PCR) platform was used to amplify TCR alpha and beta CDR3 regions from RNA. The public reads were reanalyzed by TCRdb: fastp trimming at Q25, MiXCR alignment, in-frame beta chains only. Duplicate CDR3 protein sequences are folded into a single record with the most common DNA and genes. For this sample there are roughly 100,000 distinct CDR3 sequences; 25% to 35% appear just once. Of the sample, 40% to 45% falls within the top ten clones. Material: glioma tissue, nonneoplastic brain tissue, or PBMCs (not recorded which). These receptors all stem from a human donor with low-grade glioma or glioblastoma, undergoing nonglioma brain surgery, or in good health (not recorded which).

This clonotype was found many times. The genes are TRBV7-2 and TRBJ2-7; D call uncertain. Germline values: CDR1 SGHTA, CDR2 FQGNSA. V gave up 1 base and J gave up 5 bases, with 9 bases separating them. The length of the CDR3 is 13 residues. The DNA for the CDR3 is TGTGCCAGCAGCTTAGATGCTCTGGACGAGCAGTACTTC. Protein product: CASSLDALDEQYF.

CDR3 sequence (DNA): TGTGCCAGTAGTATACAGCACACTGAAGCTTTCTTT. Translating it yields CASSIQHTEAFF. The gene calls are TRBV19 and TRBJ1-1; D is ambiguous. This CDR3 spans 12 amino acids. In germline, CDR1 is LNHDA, CDR2 SQIVND (reference sequence). The germline V and J ends were trimmed by 2 bases and 3 bases, with 4 bases remaining between them. The whole variable domain, filled in from reference TRBV19 and TRBJ1-1, reads DGGITQSPKYLFRKEGQNVTLSCEQNLNHDAMYWYRQDPGQGLRLIYYSQIVNDFQKGDIAEGYSVSREKKESFPLTVTSAQKNPTAFYLCASSIQHTEAFFGQGTRLTVV.

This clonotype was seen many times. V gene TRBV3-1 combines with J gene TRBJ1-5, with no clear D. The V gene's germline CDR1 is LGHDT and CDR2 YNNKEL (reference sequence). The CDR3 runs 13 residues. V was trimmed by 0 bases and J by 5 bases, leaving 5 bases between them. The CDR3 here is CASSQDADQPQHF. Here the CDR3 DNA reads TGTGCCAGCAGCCAAGATGCGGATCAGCCCCAGCATTTT. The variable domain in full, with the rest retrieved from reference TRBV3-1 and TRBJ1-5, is DTAVSQTPKYLVTQMGNDKSIKCEQNLGHDTMYWYKQDSKKFLKIMFSYNNKELIINETVPNRFSPKSPDKAHLNLHINSLELGDSAVYFCASSQDADQPQHFGDGTRLSIL.